A single T cell receptor (beta chain) is shown here with its context. The data originate from a study of cytomegalovirus exposure and HLA in healthy donors. The study ran its PCR with 60 Vbeta and 13 Jbeta primers. The assay was immunoSEQ multiplex PCR, and TCRdb's table has in-frame clones only and misses some. The specimen's table records over 75,000 clones. The receptor was isolated from a girl aged 5 to 17 in good health and CMV-seropositive. The sample comprised PBMCs.

The CDR3 spells CASGPGHGELFF. In nucleotides, the CDR3 is TGTGCTAGTGGACCTGGGCACGGGGAGCTGTTTTTT. This chain links TRBV12-5 with TRBJ2-2; no clear D gene. V shed 6 bases and J shed 7 bases, with 9 bases lying between them. Germline V gene data show CDR1 as LGHNT and CDR2 as FRNRAP. The CDR3 has 12 residues.